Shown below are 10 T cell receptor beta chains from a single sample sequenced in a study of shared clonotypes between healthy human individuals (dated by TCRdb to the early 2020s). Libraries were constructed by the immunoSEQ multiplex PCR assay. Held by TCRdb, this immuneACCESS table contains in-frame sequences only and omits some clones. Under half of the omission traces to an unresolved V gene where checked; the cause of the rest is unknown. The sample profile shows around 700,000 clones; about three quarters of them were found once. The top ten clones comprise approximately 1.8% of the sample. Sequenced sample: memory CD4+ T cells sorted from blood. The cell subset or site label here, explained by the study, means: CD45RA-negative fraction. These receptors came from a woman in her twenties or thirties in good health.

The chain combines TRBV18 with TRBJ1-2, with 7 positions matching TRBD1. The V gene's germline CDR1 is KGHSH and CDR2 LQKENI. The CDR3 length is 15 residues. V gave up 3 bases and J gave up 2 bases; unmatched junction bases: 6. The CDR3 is CASSPVRGANYGYTF. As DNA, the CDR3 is TGTGCCAGCTCACCTGTCAGGGGGGCCAACTATGGCTACACCTTC.

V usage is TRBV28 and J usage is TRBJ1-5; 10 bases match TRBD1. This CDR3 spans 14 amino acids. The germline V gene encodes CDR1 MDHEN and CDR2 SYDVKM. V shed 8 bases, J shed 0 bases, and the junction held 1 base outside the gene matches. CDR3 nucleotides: TGTGCCAGCCGGGACAGGGGTAGCAATCAGCCCCAGCATTTT. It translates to CASRDRGSNQPQHF.

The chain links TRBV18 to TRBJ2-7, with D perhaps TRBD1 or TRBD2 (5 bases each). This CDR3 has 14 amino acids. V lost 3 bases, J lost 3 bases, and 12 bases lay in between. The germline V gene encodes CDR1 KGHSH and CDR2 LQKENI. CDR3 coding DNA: TGTGCCAGCTCACCGGGCGGGCAGGGCTACGAGCAGTACTTC. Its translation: CASSPGGQGYEQYF.

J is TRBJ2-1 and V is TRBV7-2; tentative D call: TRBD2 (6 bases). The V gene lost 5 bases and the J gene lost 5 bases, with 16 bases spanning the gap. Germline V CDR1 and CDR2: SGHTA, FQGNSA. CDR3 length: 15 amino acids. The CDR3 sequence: CASSRSGPSDNEQFF. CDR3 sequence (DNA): TGTGCCAGCAGCCGAAGCGGGCCAAGCGACAATGAGCAGTTCTTC.

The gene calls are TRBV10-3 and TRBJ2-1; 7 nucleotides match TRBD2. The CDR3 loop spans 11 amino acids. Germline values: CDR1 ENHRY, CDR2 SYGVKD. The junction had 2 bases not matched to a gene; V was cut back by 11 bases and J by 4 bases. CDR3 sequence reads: CAGGGYNEQFF. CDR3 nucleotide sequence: TGTGCCGGGGGGGGTTACAATGAGCAGTTCTTC.

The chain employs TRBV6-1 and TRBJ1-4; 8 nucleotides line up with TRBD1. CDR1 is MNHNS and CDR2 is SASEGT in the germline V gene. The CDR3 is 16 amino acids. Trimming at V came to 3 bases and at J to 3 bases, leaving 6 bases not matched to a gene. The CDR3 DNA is TGTGCCAGCAGTGAGCAGGGGGCGGCAGCTAATGAAAAACTGTTTTTT. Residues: CASSEQGAAANEKLFF.

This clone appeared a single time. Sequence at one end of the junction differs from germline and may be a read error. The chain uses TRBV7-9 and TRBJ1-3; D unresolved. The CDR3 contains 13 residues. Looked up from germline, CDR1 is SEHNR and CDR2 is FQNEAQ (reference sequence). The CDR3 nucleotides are TGTGCCAGCAGAAAAGCGGTGGAAATCTTCGGGCATTTT. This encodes CASRKAVEIFGHF.

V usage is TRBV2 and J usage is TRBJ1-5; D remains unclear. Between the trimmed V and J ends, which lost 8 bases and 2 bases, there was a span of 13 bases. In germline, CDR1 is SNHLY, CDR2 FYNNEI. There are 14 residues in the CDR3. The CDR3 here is CASGSMIGNQPQHF. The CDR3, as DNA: TGTGCCAGCGGCTCTATGATCGGCAATCAGCCCCAGCATTTT.

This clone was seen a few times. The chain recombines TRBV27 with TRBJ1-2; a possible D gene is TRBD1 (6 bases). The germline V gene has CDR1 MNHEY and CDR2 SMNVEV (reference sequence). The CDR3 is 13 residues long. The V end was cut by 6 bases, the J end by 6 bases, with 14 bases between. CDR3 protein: CASRATGSNGYTF. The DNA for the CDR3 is TGTGCCAGCAGGGCGACAGGTTCCAATGGCTACACCTTC.

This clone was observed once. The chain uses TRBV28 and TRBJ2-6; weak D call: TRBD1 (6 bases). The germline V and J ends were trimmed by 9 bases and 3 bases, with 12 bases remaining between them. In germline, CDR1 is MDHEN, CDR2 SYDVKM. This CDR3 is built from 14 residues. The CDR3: CASRSRGGANVLTF. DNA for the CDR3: TGTGCCAGTAGAAGCAGGGGTGGGGCCAACGTCCTGACTTTC.